This TCR beta chain was captured by sequencing in a study of blood T cells in healthy people across ages. The germline CDR1 and CDR2 sequences are SGHRS and YFSETQ. With 4 bases removed from V and 6 bases from J, the gap between germline ends came to 17 bases. CDR3 length: 15 residues. This clonotype was seen many times. Antigen specificity is unknown. Primers used in a second PCR of roughly 7 to 12 cycles were a sample-barcoded 5' primer and a J-beta primer mix. TCRdb processed the 5' RACE reads anew with MiXCR; each CDR3 protein has one entry. The sample lists roughly 680,000 distinct CDR3 sequences, 45% to 60% occurring once. Findings of the study overall: Per-million-T-cell TCR beta diversity fell roughly linearly with age.

The receptor was isolated from a woman older than 75 in good health. The rearrangement uses TRBV5-1 and TRBJ2-1, with D hard to call. The sample consisted of blood. CDR3 amino acids: CASSPLAGYGNEQFF. In nucleotides, the CDR3 is TGCGCCAGCAGCCCCTTGGCCGGGTACGGCAATGAGCAGTTCTTC.